The clone carrying this T cell receptor (beta chain) turned up a few times. The record originates from a study of neurological immune-mediated disorders. MiXCR, applied by TCRdb to the 5' RACE reads, yields one record per CDR3 protein. Among under 20,000 distinct CDR3 sequences listed, about a quarter were seen once. This clonotype was sampled from a man aged 45-65 years with HTLV-1-associated myelopathy (HAM/TSP). The sample was PBMCs.

CDR3 coding DNA: TGCGCCAGCAGCTCCGCAGGCAGGGCTGAGTCACCCCTCCACTTT. Its protein is CASSSAGRAESPLHF. V usage is TRBV5-1 and J usage is TRBJ1-6; possible D gene TRBD1, 5 bases. In germline, CDR1 is SGHRS, CDR2 YFSETQ. V was cut by 3 bases and J by 10 bases, with 17 bases left in between. The CDR3 extends over 15 amino acids.